One sample yielded the 18 T cell receptor beta chains listed below, sequenced in a study of response to subunit inactivated influenza vaccine. TCRdb redid the calling of the RT-PCR reads with MiXCR, one entry per CDR3 protein. In the table there are approximately 730,000 distinct CDR3 sequences, about 15% of which are singletons. The material was PBMCs from blood, obtained about 14 days before vaccination. These receptors were obtained from a man in his forties or fifties who received an inactivated influenza vaccine.

This clonotype appeared once. CDR3 coding DNA: TGCGCCAGCAGCCAAGATCCGGCAGGGCCCTACAATGAGCAGTTCTTC. This sequence encodes CASSQDPAGPYNEQFF. This chain links TRBV4-1 with TRBJ2-1; perhaps TRBD1 as D (5 bases). Germline CDR1 and CDR2: MGHRA and YSYEKL. This CDR3 has 16 residues. V lost 0 bases to trimming and J lost 2 bases, with 11 bases between them.

This clonotype was detected many times. The chain's CDR3 is CASSPREGYGYTF. Here the CDR3 DNA reads TGTGCCAGCAGTCCCCGAGAGGGCTATGGCTACACCTTC. The V call is TRBV12-3 or TRBV12-4, the J call TRBJ1-2; D is unclear. V shed 5 bases and J shed 4 bases, with 11 bases lying between them. CDR3 length: 13 amino acids.

Only one count was recorded for this clonotype. The conserved closing phenylalanine or tryptophan is absent in this CDR3, likely reflecting a read error. The J gene is TRBJ2-3, the V gene TRBV14; 9 bases agree with TRBD2. CDR1 and CDR2 from the germline V gene are SGHDN and FVKESK. This CDR3 is 16 amino acids long. J gave up 2 bases and V 3 bases, and 6 bases lay outside the gene matches. As DNA, the CDR3 is TGTGCCAGCAGCCACCTAGCGGGGTTTACCACAGATACGCAGTATTTA. This translates into CASSHLAGFTTDTQYL.

The J gene is TRBJ2-5, the V gene TRBV20-1; possibly TRBD2 for D (7 bases). The V gene lost 5 bases and the J gene lost 5 bases, with 15 bases spanning the gap. The CDR3 is 13 residues long. Germline V CDR1 and CDR2: DFQATT, SNEGSKA (reference sequence). CDR3 bases: TGCAGTGCTGATAAGGGGGGGGTGGAGACCCAGTACTTC. This sequence encodes CSADKGGVETQYF.

The chain joins TRBV20-1 to TRBJ1-2; D ambiguous. The CDR3 extends over 13 amino acids. V lost 5 bases and J 4 bases, leaving 14 bases between the germline ends. Germline V gives CDR1 DFQATT, CDR2 SNEGSKA (reference sequence). The chain's CDR3 is CSAPENLGYGYTF. CDR3 bases: TGCAGTGCTCCCGAAAATCTTGGCTATGGCTACACCTTC.

This clonotype was counted a few times. The rearrangement joins TRBV12-5 to TRBJ2-5, with 11 bases identical to TRBD1. The CDR3 has 15 residues. The germline gives CDR1 LGHNT, CDR2 FRNRAP. J lost 2 bases, V lost 3 bases, and 2 bases had no gene match. CDR3 amino acids: CASGFGDRGQETQYF. In nucleotides, the CDR3 is TGTGCTAGTGGTTTCGGGGACAGGGGGCAAGAGACCCAGTACTTC.

This clonotype was detected only a few times. The rearrangement links TRBV9 to TRBJ2-5; D is possibly TRBD1 or TRBD2 (5 bases each). Trimming pared 0 bases from V and 5 bases from J, leaving 14 bases between. CDR1 and CDR2 (germline): SGDLS, YYNGEE. This CDR3 comprises 15 residues. As DNA, the CDR3 is TGTGCCAGCAGCGTAGGGGGGAAAGAGATGGAGACCCAGTACTTC. Amino acids: CASSVGGKEMETQYF. Full variable domain (outside the CDR3, taken from reference TRBV9 and TRBJ2-5): DSGVTQTPKHLITATGQRVTLRCSPRSGDLSVYWYQQSLDQGLQFLIQYYNGEERAKGNILERFSAQQFPDLHSELNLSSLELGDSALYFCASSVGGKEMETQYFGPGTRLLVL.

The genes are TRBV20-1 and TRBJ2-7; D is unresolved. The germline gives CDR1 DFQATT, CDR2 SNEGSKA (reference sequence). The CDR3 spans 14 residues. V dropped 0 bases and J dropped 4 bases, with 13 bases sitting between them. The CDR3 DNA is TGCAGTGCTAGAGATGGCTGGGTGGCGTACGAGCAGTACTTC. It encodes CSARDGWVAYEQYF.

This clonotype was picked up many times. The chain couples TRBV29-1 to TRBJ2-7, with 7 bases fitting TRBD1. The CDR3 sequence is 13 residues long. With V trimmed by 7 bases and J by 0 bases, 6 bases remained unmatched. CDR1 and CDR2 (germline): SQVTM, ANQGSEA. This chain's CDR3 is CSAGQGVSYEQYF. The DNA for the CDR3 is TGCAGCGCTGGGCAGGGGGTCTCCTACGAGCAGTACTTC.

This clonotype has a handful of counts. This chain links TRBV5-1 with TRBJ2-3, with a weak D call TRBD2 (6 bases). Germline V CDR1 and CDR2: SGHRS, YFSETQ. The V end lost 1 base, the J end lost 2 bases, and 23 bases lay between the germline ends. The CDR3 runs to 19 residues. Here the CDR3 reads CASSLNGGYRASSTDTQYF. CDR3 bases: TGCGCCAGCAGCTTGAACGGAGGGTATCGGGCCTCCTCCACAGATACGCAGTATTTT.

This chain joins TRBV10-3 and TRBJ2-3; 8 nucleotides agree with TRBD1. The CDR3 length is 15 residues. V lost 4 bases and J lost 6; bases outside the gene matches: 9. Germline assignment: CDR1 ENHRY and CDR2 SYGVKD. Here the CDR3 reads CAISGSQGAMDTQYF. The CDR3 bases are TGTGCCATCAGTGGCAGTCAGGGGGCGATGGATACGCAGTATTTT.

This clonotype turned up a few times. The V call is TRBV4-1, the J call TRBJ1-1; D is perhaps TRBD1 (5 bases). The V gene's germline CDR1 is MGHRA and CDR2 YSYEKL. This CDR3 has 17 amino acids. Trimming removed 1 base at V and 1 base at J, with 16 bases between. CDR3 in amino acids: CASSQGGRELRNTEAFF. The DNA of the CDR3 is TGCGCCAGCAGCCAAGGAGGCAGGGAGCTCCGGAACACTGAAGCTTTCTTT.

The V call is TRBV5-1, the J call TRBJ1-1; D not certain. Trimming cost V 4 bases and J 3 bases, with 7 bases left between them. Germline CDR1 is SGHRS and CDR2 is YFSETQ. The CDR3 length is 12 residues. The CDR3 region is CASSRWDTEAFF. DNA of the CDR3: TGCGCCAGCAGCAGGTGGGACACTGAAGCTTTCTTT.

J is TRBJ2-2 and V is TRBV20-1, with 9 bases matching TRBD1. The V gene's germline CDR1 is DFQATT and CDR2 SNEGSKA (reference sequence). The length of the CDR3 is 16 residues. The J segment lost 1 base and the V segment lost 0 bases, leaving 3 bases of the junction unmatched. Written as DNA, the CDR3 is TGCAGTGCTAGAGATCAGGGACAGGGGAACACCGGGGAGCTGTTTTTT. Protein: CSARDQGQGNTGELFF.

A few counts support this clonotype. This chain joins TRBV20-1 and TRBJ2-1; 11 nucleotides agree with TRBD2. From germline, CDR1 is DFQATT and CDR2 SNEGSKA (reference sequence). Trimming removed 4 bases from V and 7 bases from J; junction bases left unmatched: 6. The CDR3 is made up of 14 amino acids. DNA of the CDR3: TGCAGTGCTACACTAGCGGGAGTGACGAATGAGCAGTTCTTC. Translated: CSATLAGVTNEQFF.

The genes are TRBV4-2 and TRBJ1-1; D may be TRBD1 (6 bases). This CDR3 spans 17 amino acids. Germline V gene sequence: CDR1 LGHNA, CDR2 YNFKEQ. The V end lost 0 bases, the J end lost 5 bases, and 19 bases lay between the germline ends. CDR3 protein: CASSQDEGFGGKTEAFF. The DNA of the CDR3 is TGTGCCAGCAGCCAAGATGAGGGCTTCGGGGGCAAAACTGAAGCTTTCTTT.

This clonotype was counted only a few times. The chain combines TRBV27 with TRBJ2-7, with D uncertain. The CDR3 spans 11 residues. V lost 7 bases and J lost 5, with 9 bases in between. Germline-derived CDR1 and CDR2 are MNHEY and SMNVEV (reference sequence). CDR3 sequence (DNA): TGTGCCAGCAAAAGGGCAGACGAGCAGTACTTC. It translates to CASKRADEQYF.

This clonotype was observed at least ten times. The chain has TRBV19 and TRBJ2-1; 13 positions agree with TRBD2. From germline, CDR1 is LNHDA and CDR2 SQIVND (reference sequence). The CDR3 totals 17 residues. V trimming: 5 bases; J trimming: 0 bases; junction bases outside the gene matches: 4. The CDR3 DNA sequence: TGTGCCAGTAGTCCGGGACTAGCGGGACTCTCCTACAATGAGCAGTTCTTC. This gives the protein CASSPGLAGLSYNEQFF.